This T cell receptor beta chain was sequenced in a study of T cells after posttransplantation cyclophosphamide. Measured with immunoSEQ multiplex PCR; TCRdb has only the in-frame clones, and not every one. The sample holds under 50,000 clones, around 91% seen once. Treatment was busulfan-fludarabine conditioning, a marrow graft, and cyclophosphamide on days +3 and +4. A note on this clone: The target antigen is unknown.

Trimming left V 4 bases short and J 6 bases short, with 13 bases between. The CDR3 is 14 amino acids. Germline-derived CDR1 and CDR2 are SGDLS and YYNGEE. Study-level results: TRB clonality was highly associated with recipient CMV seropositivity and reactivation. Skin or GI-infiltrating T cells shared few TRB sequences with blood.

The receptor was isolated from a male patient in his sixties or seventies who received an allogeneic stem cell transplant from a related donor and was CMV-positive. Some T cells may possibly be graft donor cells. The rearrangement links TRBV9 to TRBJ2-2, with D perhaps matching TRBD1 (6 bases). The material sequenced was PBMCs, taken 55 to 70 days after allogeneic stem cell transplant with posttransplant cyclophosphamide. The CDR3 loop is CASSTRSGAGELFF. In DNA, the CDR3 is TGTGCCAGCAGCACACGATCAGGGGCCGGGGAGCTGTTTTTT.